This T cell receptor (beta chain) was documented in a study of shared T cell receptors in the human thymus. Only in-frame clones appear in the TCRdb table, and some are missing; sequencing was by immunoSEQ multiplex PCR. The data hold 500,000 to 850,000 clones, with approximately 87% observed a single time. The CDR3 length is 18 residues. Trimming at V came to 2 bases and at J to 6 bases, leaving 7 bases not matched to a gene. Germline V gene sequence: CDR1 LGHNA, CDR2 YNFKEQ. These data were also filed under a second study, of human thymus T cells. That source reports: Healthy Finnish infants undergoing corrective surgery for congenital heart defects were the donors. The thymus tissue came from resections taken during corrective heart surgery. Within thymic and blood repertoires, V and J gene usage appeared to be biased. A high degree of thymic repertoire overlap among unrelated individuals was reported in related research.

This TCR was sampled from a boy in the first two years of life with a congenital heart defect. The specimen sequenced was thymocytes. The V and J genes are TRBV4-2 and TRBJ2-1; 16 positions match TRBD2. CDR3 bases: TGTGCCAGCAGCCAAAGGGGACTAGCGGGGGGGCGGTCCAATGAGCAGTTCTTC. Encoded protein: CASSQRGLAGGRSNEQFF.